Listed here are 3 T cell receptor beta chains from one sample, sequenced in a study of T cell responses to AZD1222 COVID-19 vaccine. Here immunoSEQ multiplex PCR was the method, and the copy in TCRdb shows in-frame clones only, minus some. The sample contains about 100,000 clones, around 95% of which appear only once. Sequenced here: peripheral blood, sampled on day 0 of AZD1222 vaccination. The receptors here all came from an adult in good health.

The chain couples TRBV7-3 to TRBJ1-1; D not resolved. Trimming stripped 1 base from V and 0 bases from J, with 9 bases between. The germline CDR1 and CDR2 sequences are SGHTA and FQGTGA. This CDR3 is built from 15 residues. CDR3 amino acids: CASSLIRQMNTEAFF. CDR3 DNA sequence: TGTGCCAGCAGCTTAATACGTCAGATGAACACTGAAGCTTTCTTT. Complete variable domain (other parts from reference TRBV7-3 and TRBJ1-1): GAGVSQTPSNKVTEKGKYVELRCDPISGHTALYWYRQSLGQGPEFLIYFQGTGAADDSGLPNDRFFAVRPEGSVSTLKIQRTERGDSAVYLCASSLIRQMNTEAFFGQGTRLTVV.

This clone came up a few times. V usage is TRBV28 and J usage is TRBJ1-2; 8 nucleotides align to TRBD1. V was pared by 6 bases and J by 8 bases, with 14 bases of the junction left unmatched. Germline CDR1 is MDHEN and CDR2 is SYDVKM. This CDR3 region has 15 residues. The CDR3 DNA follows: TGTGCCAGCAGCCGGGGAGGCAGGGGGCTAGGAGGCTACACCTTC. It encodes CASSRGGRGLGGYTF.

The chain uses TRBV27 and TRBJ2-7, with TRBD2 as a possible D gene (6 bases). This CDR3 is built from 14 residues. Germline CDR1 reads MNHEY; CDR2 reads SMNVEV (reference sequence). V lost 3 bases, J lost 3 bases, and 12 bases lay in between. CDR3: CASSFSGSLYEQYF. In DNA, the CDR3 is TGTGCCAGCAGTTTTTCCGGGAGCCTCTACGAGCAGTACTTC.